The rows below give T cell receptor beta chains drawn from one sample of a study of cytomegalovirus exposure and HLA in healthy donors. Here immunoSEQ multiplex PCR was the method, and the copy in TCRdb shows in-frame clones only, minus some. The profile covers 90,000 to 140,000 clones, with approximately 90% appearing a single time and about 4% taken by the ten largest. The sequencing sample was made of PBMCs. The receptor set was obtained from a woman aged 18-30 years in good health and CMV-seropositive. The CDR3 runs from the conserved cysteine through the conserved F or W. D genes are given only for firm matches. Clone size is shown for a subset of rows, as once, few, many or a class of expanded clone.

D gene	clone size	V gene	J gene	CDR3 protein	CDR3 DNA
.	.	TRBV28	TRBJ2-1	CASSPIRGRLNEQFF	TGTGCCAGCAGTCCGATTAGGGGAAGGTTGAATGAGCAGTTCTTC
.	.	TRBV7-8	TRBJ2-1	CASSLTLAGLVNEQFF	TGTGCCAGCAGCCTCACTTTGGCAGGGCTGGTCAATGAGCAGTTCTTC
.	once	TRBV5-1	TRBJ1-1	CASSKEVSTEAFF	TGCGCCAGCAGCAAGGAGGTTAGCACTGAAGCTTTCTTT
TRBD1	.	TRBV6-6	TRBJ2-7	CASSRTGLRVGEQYF	TGTGCCAGCAGTCGGACAGGGCTGAGGGTGGGGGAGCAGTACTTC
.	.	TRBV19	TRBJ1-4	CASSATQEGKLFF	TGTGCCAGTAGTGCCACCCAGGAGGGAAAACTGTTTTTT
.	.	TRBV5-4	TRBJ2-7	CASSQDNEQYF	TGTGCCAGCAGCCAGGACAACGAGCAGTACTTC
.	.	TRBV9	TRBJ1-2	CASSVGSANYGYTF	TGTGCCAGCAGCGTTGGTAGCGCCAACTATGGCTACACCTTC
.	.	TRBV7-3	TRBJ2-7	CASSLTANHGAYEQYF	TGTGCCAGCAGCTTAACTGCTAATCACGGGGCCTACGAGCAGTACTTC
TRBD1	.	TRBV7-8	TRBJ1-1	CASSTRTGGYTEAFF	TGTGCCAGCAGCACGAGGACAGGGGGCTACACTGAAGCTTTCTTT
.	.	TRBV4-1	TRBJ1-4	CASSHPSVEGGEKLFF	TGCGCCAGCAGCCACCCAAGCGTCGAGGGAGGTGAAAAACTGTTTTTT
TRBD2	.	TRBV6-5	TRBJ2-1	CASALAGGGNEQFF	TGTGCCAGCGCCTTAGCGGGAGGAGGAAATGAGCAGTTCTTC
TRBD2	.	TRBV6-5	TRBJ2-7	CASSYTGGSYEQYF	TGTGCCAGCAGTTATACGGGCGGGAGCTACGAGCAGTACTTC
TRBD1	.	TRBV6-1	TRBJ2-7	CASSEGDSSYEQYF	TGTGCCAGCAGTGAAGGGGACAGTTCCTACGAGCAGTACTTC
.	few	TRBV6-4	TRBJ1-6	CASSAASGNSPLHF	TGTGCCAGCAGTGCCGCCTCAGGGAATTCACCCCTCCACTTT
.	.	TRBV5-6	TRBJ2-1	CASSLVGSSYNEQFF	TGTGCCAGCAGCTTAGTTGGCAGCTCCTACAATGAGCAGTTCTTC
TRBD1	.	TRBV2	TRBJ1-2	CASSRTGNYGYTF	TGTGCCAGCAGTCGGACAGGGAACTATGGCTACACCTTC
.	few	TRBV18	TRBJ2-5	CASSPRAQGGTTQETQYF	TGTGCCAGCTCACCAAGGGCCCAAGGCGGGACCACGCAAGAGACCCAGTACTTC
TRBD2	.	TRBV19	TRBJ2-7	CASSPRIGGFLIYEQYF	TGTGCCAGTAGTCCTCGAATCGGGGGGTTCTTGATCTACGAGCAGTACTTC
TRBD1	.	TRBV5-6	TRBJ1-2	CASSLLLTGNADGYTF	TGTGCCAGCAGCTTGCTCTTGACAGGGAACGCGGATGGCTACACCTTC
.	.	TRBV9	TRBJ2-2	CASSPRGMGLSGNGELFF	TGTGCCAGCAGCCCGAGGGGAATGGGACTTTCCGGGAACGGGGAGCTGTTTTTT
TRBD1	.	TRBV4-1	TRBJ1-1	CASSHPGQGARTEAFF	TGCGCCAGCAGCCACCCGGGACAGGGGGCGAGGACTGAAGCTTTCTTT
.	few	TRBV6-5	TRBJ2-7	CASSHFGDEQYF	TGTGCCAGCAGCCACTTCGGGGACGAGCAGTACTTC
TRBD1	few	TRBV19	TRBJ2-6	CASSIVGQGWDGANVLTF	TGTGCCAGTAGTATAGTAGGACAGGGCTGGGATGGGGCCAACGTCCTGACTTTC
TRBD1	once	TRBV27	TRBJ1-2	CASSPGTAAGYGYTF	TGTGCCAGCAGCCCTGGGACAGCCGCGGGCTATGGCTACACCTTC
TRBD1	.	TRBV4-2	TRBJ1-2	CASSQGQGSNYGYTF	TGTGCCAGCAGCCAAGGACAGGGGTCTAACTATGGCTACACCTTC
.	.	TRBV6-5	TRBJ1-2	CATTTGGGYTF	TGTGCCACGACGACAGGAGGCGGCTACACCTTC
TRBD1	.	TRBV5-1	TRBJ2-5	CASSRGQGQETQYF	TGCGCCAGCAGCCGAGGACAGGGACAAGAGACCCAGTACTTC
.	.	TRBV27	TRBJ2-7	CASSLQQGKYEQYF	TGTGCCAGCAGTTTACAACAGGGAAAGTACGAGCAGTACTTC
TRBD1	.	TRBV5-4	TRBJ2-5	CASSTGGAETQYF	TGTGCCAGCAGTACAGGGGGCGCAGAGACCCAGTACTTC
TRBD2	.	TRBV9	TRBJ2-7	CASSVSGGYYEQYF	TGTGCCAGCAGCGTTAGCGGGGGGTACTACGAGCAGTACTTC
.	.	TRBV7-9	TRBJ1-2	CASSLSGGVGFIDGYTF	TGTGCCAGCAGCTTAAGTGGAGGGGTGGGGTTTATAGATGGCTACACCTTC
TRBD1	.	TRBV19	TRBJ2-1	CASTYDRGGGYNEQFF	TGTGCCAGTACCTACGACAGGGGCGGAGGCTACAATGAGCAGTTCTTC
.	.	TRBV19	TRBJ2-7	CASRRGTQGYEQYF	TGTGCCAGCCGCCGCGGGACGCAGGGCTACGAGCAGTACTTC
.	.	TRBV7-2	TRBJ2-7	CASSSGTPWDYEQYF	TGTGCCAGCAGCTCAGGGACTCCATGGGACTACGAGCAGTACTTC
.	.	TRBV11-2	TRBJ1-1	CASSPGGIEAFF	TGTGCCAGCAGCCCCGGGGGAATTGAAGCTTTCTTT
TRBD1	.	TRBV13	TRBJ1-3	CASSLGTGYSTIYF	TGTGCCAGCAGCTTAGGGACAGGGTACTCCACCATATATTTT
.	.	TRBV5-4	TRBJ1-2	CASSLTGYGGYTF	TGTGCCAGCAGCTTGACAGGGTATGGTGGCTACACCTTC
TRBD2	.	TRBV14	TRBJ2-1	CASSQAEGLAGGGRQFF	TGTGCCAGCAGCCAAGCCGAAGGACTAGCGGGAGGAGGAAGGCAGTTCTTC
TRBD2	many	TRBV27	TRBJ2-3	CASSSRLAGGTDTQYF	TGTGCCAGCAGTAGCCGACTAGCGGGGGGGACAGATACGCAGTATTTT
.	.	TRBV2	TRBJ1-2	CASSEEGRGSYGYTF	TGTGCCAGCAGTGAAGAGGGCAGGGGTTCCTATGGCTACACCTTC
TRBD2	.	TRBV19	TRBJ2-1	CASSLLSGRGYNEQFF	TGTGCCAGTAGTCTTTTAAGCGGGAGAGGCTACAATGAGCAGTTCTTC
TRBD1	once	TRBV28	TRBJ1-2	CASSAGGFGYTF	TGTGCCAGCAGCGCAGGGGGTTTTGGCTACACCTTC
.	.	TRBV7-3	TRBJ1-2	CASSFSGSNYGYTF	TGTGCCAGCAGCTTTTCAGGGTCTAACTATGGCTACACCTTC
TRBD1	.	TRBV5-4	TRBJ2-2	CASRRQGETGELFF	TGTGCCAGCAGACGACAGGGGGAAACCGGGGAGCTGTTTTTT
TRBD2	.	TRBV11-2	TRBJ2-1	CASSRPSLASGRDYNEQFF	TGTGCCAGCAGCCGCCCTTCGTTGGCTAGCGGGAGGGATTACAATGAGCAGTTCTTC
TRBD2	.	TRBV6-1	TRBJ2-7	CASTQRGTSYEQYF	TGTGCCAGCACTCAGCGGGGAACCTCCTACGAGCAGTACTTC
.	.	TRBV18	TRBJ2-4	CASSPQGRKNIQYF	TGTGCCAGCTCACCGCAGGGTCGCAAAAACATTCAGTACTTC
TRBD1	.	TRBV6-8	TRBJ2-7	CASSYRDRTYEQYF	TGTGCCAGCAGCTACCGGGACAGGACCTACGAGCAGTACTTC
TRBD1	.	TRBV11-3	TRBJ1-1	CASSPGTVEAFF	TGTGCCAGCAGCCCAGGGACAGTAGAAGCTTTCTTT
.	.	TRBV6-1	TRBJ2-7	CASSEGRTPSYEQYF	TGTGCCAGCAGTGAAGGAAGGACTCCCTCCTACGAGCAGTACTTC
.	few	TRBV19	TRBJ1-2	CASSMEAGGYTF	TGTGCCAGTAGTATGGAGGCCGGTGGCTACACCTTC
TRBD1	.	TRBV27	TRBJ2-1	CASRTGQAYNEQFF	TGTGCCAGCAGGACGGGACAGGCGTACAATGAGCAGTTCTTC
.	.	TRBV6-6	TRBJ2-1	CASSYSQGGGEQFF	TGTGCCAGCAGTTACTCGCAGGGGGGCGGTGAGCAGTTCTTC
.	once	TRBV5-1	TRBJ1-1	CASSNPGGNTEAFF	TGCGCCAGCAGCAACCCCGGGGGGAACACTGAAGCTTTCTTT
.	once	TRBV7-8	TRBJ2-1	CASSSLLSSEQFF	TGTGCCAGCAGCTCCCTCCTTTCGAGCGAGCAGTTCTTC
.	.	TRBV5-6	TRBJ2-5	CASSLLPETQYF	TGTGCCAGCAGCTTACTCCCAGAGACCCAGTACTTC
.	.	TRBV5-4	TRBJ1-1	CASSLTGEAFF	TGTGCCAGCAGCTTGACAGGGGAAGCTTTCTTT
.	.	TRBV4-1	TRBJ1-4	CASTQGPAPNEKLFF	TGCGCCAGCACCCAAGGGCCCGCCCCTAATGAAAAACTGTTTTTT
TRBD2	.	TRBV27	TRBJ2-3	CASSILAGTDTQYF	TGTGCCAGCAGTATACTAGCGGGTACAGATACGCAGTATTTT